Shown below are 8 T cell receptor beta chains from a single sample sequenced in a study of blood T cell repertoires in COVID-19. Generated by immunoSEQ multiplex PCR, the TCRdb table keeps only in-frame clones and is missing some. The sample has roughly 210,000 clones, about 87% seen once; the top ten hold approximately 1.7%. Specimen: peripheral blood. The receptors stem from an older man with acute or convalescent COVID-19.

V gene TRBV9 combines with J gene TRBJ2-7; 11 positions agree with TRBD2. The V and J ends lost 4 bases and 0 bases, in that order; junction bases with no gene match: 9. The CDR3 sequence is 17 residues long. Per germline, CDR1 SGDLS and CDR2 YYNGEE. The CDR3 protein is CASSPGTSGPDSYEQYF. The CDR3 nucleotides read TGTGCCAGCAGCCCCGGGACTAGCGGCCCTGACTCCTACGAGCAGTACTTC.

The gene calls are TRBV5-5 and TRBJ1-5; D gene ambiguous. From germline, CDR1 is SGHKS and CDR2 YYEKEE (reference sequence). Trimming took off 1 base at V and 7 bases at J, with 15 bases between the two ends. This CDR3 spans 15 amino acids. CDR3 protein: CASSLSSESYQPQHF. The DNA of the CDR3 is TGTGCCAGCAGCTTGTCATCCGAGAGTTACCAGCCCCAGCATTTT.

CDR3 protein: CSVRRQDLRTDTQYF. CDR3 nucleotide sequence: TGCAGCGTCCGACGACAGGACCTCCGCACAGATACGCAGTATTTT. The genes are TRBV29-1 and TRBJ2-3, with a tentative D call TRBD1 (6 bases). V was pared by 6 bases and J by 1 base, with 17 bases between. The CDR3 spans 15 residues. Germline lookup yields CDR1 SQVTM and CDR2 ANQGSEA.

The chain joins TRBV6-1 to TRBJ2-5; 11 nucleotides align to TRBD1. V gave up 1 base and J gave up 2 bases; unmatched junction bases: 3. Germline V gene data show CDR1 as MNHNS and CDR2 as SASEGT. The CDR3 has 16 amino acids. The CDR3 spells CASSEGTGGGQETQYF. The CDR3 region has the DNA TGTGCCAGCAGTGAAGGGACAGGGGGCGGACAAGAGACCCAGTACTTC.

The chain uses TRBV7-2 and TRBJ2-6, with D maybe TRBD2 (6 bases). From germline, CDR1 is SGHTA and CDR2 FQGNSA. The CDR3 runs 14 residues. V lost 5 bases, J lost 4 bases, and 9 bases lay in between. In nucleotides, the CDR3 is TGTGCCAGCAGCCGGGAGTACGGGGCCAACGTCCTGACTTTC. Translating gives CASSREYGANVLTF.

The chain couples TRBV3-1 (or the pseudogene TRBV3-2) to TRBJ2-7; 8 positions match TRBD2. CDR1 LGHDT and CDR2 YNNKEL come from the germline V gene (reference sequence). V shed 3 bases and J 4 bases; nucleotides not matched to a gene: 14. CDR3 length equals 17 residues. CDR3 nucleotide sequence: TGTGCCAGCAGCCAGATACTGACCAGCGGGAGTGATTACGAGCAGTACTTC. The encoded protein is CASSQILTSGSDYEQYF.

The gene calls are TRBV5-1 and TRBJ2-7; D is perhaps TRBD1 (5 bases). The CDR3 contains 14 residues. Trimming cost V 1 base and J 0 bases, with 8 bases left between them. CDR1 and CDR2 from the germline V gene are SGHRS and YFSETQ. This chain's CDR3 is CASSLSGNSYEQYF. The CDR3 DNA sequence: TGCGCCAGCAGCTTGTCAGGGAACTCCTACGAGCAGTACTTC.

This clone was picked up one time. Additional DNA sequences in this sample encode the identical CDR3. CDR3 sequence: CASRLNYGYTF. The CDR3 region has the DNA TGTGCCAGCAGACTTAACTATGGCTACACCTTC. The gene calls are TRBV28 and TRBJ1-2; D is undetermined. Trimming cost V 6 bases and J 1 base, with 3 bases left between them. Germline V gives CDR1 MDHEN, CDR2 SYDVKM. The CDR3 length is 11 residues.